This T cell receptor (beta chain) was captured in a study of Graves' ophthalmopathy and Graves' hyperthyroidism (dated by TCRdb to between 2017 and 2018). Study-wide context: Hyperthyroidism was defined as stable when no progression to ophthalmopathy occurred within 18 months of follow-up. TCR beta repertoire signatures were used to distinguish Graves' ophthalmopathy from Graves' hyperthyroidism and to predict progression to ophthalmopathy. In total, approximately 130 blood samples were TCR-sequenced: under 45 ophthalmopathy, some 72 hyperthyroidism and approximately 17 hyperthyroidism-to-ophthalmopathy patients. To explore V-J signatures that separate ophthalmopathy from hyperthyroidism, a discovery set of more than 95 patients was enrolled, consisting of fewer than 45 with ophthalmopathy and around 57 with stable hyperthyroidism. For independent validation, a separate cohort was made up of 18 hyperthyroidism patients plus 17 patients who later progressed from hyperthyroidism to ophthalmopathy. T-cell repertoires of thyroid tissue and blood were compared in several hyperthyroidism patients. Following sample collection, hyperthyroidism patients were given methimazole at a starting dose of 30 mg daily, and ophthalmopathy patients were given high-dose intravenous methylprednisolone. The study at large found these results: Most expanded thyroid clonotypes with a frequency above 0.001 also appeared in blood, which suggests that blood repertoires may reflect the immune response in the thyroid. No statistical method was used to predetermine the sample size, and group allocation was not hidden from the investigators. In cross-validation, the 13-signature model distinguished ophthalmopathy from stable hyperthyroidism with 85% to 90% sensitivity and around 81% specificity, and in the test set the corresponding values were roughly 80% and 76%. In validation, the model predicted ophthalmopathy progression with 55% to 71% sensitivity and less than 80% specificity; 12 predicted patients were CT-confirmed with GO in a median of approximately 6.5 months.

Comments on this clonotype: The antigen it recognizes is unknown. Relative to the germline gene, one junction end is altered; a read error may explain this.

TCR beta CDR3 regions were amplified from RNA transcripts for repertoire sequencing. A first-round RT-PCR used HTBI primers with the Qiagen OneStep RT-PCR kit, followed by a second-round multiplex PCR, size selection and purification. Libraries were sequenced paired-end with 100 bp reads on an Illumina HiSeq2000. From the authors' description of their analysis: SOAPnuke was used to process the reads, removing any read that contained adapters or uncalled bases, had a mean Phred below 15, or lacked an exact match to the constant primer or identifier. High-quality paired reads were merged with COPE v1.2.5. Unique nucleotide sequences were defined as clonotypes and aligned to IMGT TRB V, D and J references using MiTCR v1.1. The analysis was limited to V-J combinations with a frequency above 0.0001, which together covered 99% to 99.2% of repertoires. For each V-J combination, a TCR clonal expansion and chaos score was defined as the ratio of F50 clonal expansion to chaos observed in the TCRdist matrix. Welch's t-statistics and random forest were used to reduce features to approximately 13 V-J combinations, which were fed into a naive Bayes classifier. The similarity between thyroid and blood repertoires was quantified using the Morisita-Horn index. TCRdb's own reprocessing of the public reads used fastp at Q25 and MiXCR and kept productive beta chains. Rows merge per CDR3 protein into single entries with the most common DNA and genes. The authors' filters were not applied to this entry. The sample data list roughly 1.1 million distinct CDR3 sequences, and around a third of these were observed just once. The top ten clonotypes cover 8.5% to 14% of the sample.

Hyperthyroidism patients were newly diagnosed, with disease duration under 2 months, and aged 18 to 65 years. Patients with other autoimmune diseases, uncontrolled infections, pregnancy or lactation were excluded. Diagnosis was based on clinical symptoms, serum thyroxine, TRAb, thyroid ultrasound and orbital computed tomography. Trizol reagent was used to extract the total RNA, and its quality was then checked on an Agilent 2100 Bioanalyzer. Sequencing was done on a sample of peripheral blood or thyroid tissue (not recorded which). The TCR originated in an adult man with Graves' hyperthyroidism.

At the DNA level, the sequence is TGTGCCAGCACCGATGGTCGGGGGGCGGAAGAGTCCCAGTACTTC. Its protein reads: CASTDGRGAEESQYF. The rearrangement joined TRBV6-5 to TRBJ2-5; a tentative D match to TRBD2 spans 7 bases. The CDR3 numbers 15 residues from cysteine through phenylalanine. Just CDR3 DNA is preserved here, 45 bases in frame from base 1. The germline V gene gives CDR1 as MNHEY and CDR2 as SVGAGI.